The 26 T cell receptor beta chains reported below all come from one sample, sequenced in a study. TCRdb reprocessed the RT-PCR reads via MiXCR and lists one record per CDR3 protein. This repertoire shows around 700,000 distinct CDR3 sequences, approximately 14% found once; its top ten account for 3.6%. Sequences were obtained from memory CD4+ T cells from blood. The receptors were sampled from a female donor in good health, serving as a healthy control.

CDR3 region: CASSQDFSTSYNEQFF. CDR3 coding DNA: TGCGCCAGCAGCCAAGATTTCAGTACCTCCTACAATGAGCAGTTCTTC. This chain connects TRBV4-3 to TRBJ2-1; no clear D. The CDR3 is 16 residues long. Looked up from germline, CDR1 is LGHNA and CDR2 is YSLEER. Trimming stripped 0 bases from V and 0 bases from J, with 9 bases between.

In this sample, this clonotype turned up many times. The chain carries TRBV12-3 or TRBV12-4 and TRBJ1-2, with D perhaps TRBD1 (6 bases). This CDR3 is built from 13 residues. V gave up 6 bases and J gave up 4 bases, with 12 bases separating them. In DNA, the CDR3 is TGTGCCAGCAGACGAACAGGGTTCTATGGCTACACCTTC. Amino acid sequence: CASRRTGFYGYTF.

The sample holds many counts of this clonotype. V usage is TRBV5-1 and J usage is TRBJ2-5; no clear D. The V end was cut by 1 base, the J end by 4 bases, with 5 bases between. CDR3 length: 12 residues. CDR1 is SGHRS, CDR2 YFSETQ, per germline. The CDR3 DNA sequence: TGCGCCAGCAGCTTGCAAGGAGAGACCCAGTACTTC. Residues: CASSLQGETQYF.

This clonotype was seen repeatedly, ten times or more. This chain joins TRBV11-2 and TRBJ2-4; D gene unclear. This CDR3 region has 14 residues. Deletions cut 1 base from V and 0 bases from J, with 4 bases between. CDR1 SGHAT and CDR2 FQNNGV come from the germline V gene. This chain's CDR3 is CASSLALAKNIQYF. The CDR3 DNA follows: TGTGCCAGCAGCTTAGCCCTAGCCAAAAACATTCAGTACTTC.

This clonotype has just a few counts. The CDR3 region has the DNA TGTGCCAGCAGCTCCAGGCGGTCAAGCGGGGGGGCAGATACGCAGTATTTT. This sequence encodes CASSSRRSSGGADTQYF. The chain couples TRBV27 to TRBJ2-3; 10 bases align to TRBD2. There are 17 residues in the CDR3. Germline CDR1 reads MNHEY; CDR2 reads SMNVEV (reference sequence). The V segment lost 6 bases and the J segment 4 bases; nucleotides outside the gene matches: 13.

The J gene is TRBJ2-5, the V gene TRBV7-2; D ambiguous. This CDR3 has 12 residues. CDR1 and CDR2 from the germline V gene are SGHTA and FQGNSA. V lost 5 bases to trimming and J lost 5 bases, with 9 bases between them. The CDR3 loop reads CASSEDRETQYF. The CDR3 region has the DNA TGTGCCAGCAGCGAAGACCGGGAGACCCAGTACTTC.

This clonotype was seen repeatedly, ten times or more. At one boundary the junction diverges from the germline segment, which might be a read error. This chain links TRBV12-3 or TRBV12-4 with TRBJ1-1; D call uncertain. The CDR3 loop spans 13 amino acids. The CDR3 coding sequence is TGTGCCAGCAGCGCGACCTTGAACGCTGAAGCTTTCTTT. Residues: CASSATLNAEAFF.

The rearrangement uses TRBV5-5 and TRBJ2-7; D gene uncertain. Germline lookup yields CDR1 SGHKS and CDR2 YYEKEE (reference sequence). V gave up 0 bases and J gave up 3 bases, with 10 bases separating them. This CDR3 has 14 residues. CDR3 in amino acids: CASSLGVGNYEQYF. For the CDR3, the DNA is TGTGCCAGCAGCTTGGGGGTAGGGAACTACGAGCAGTACTTC.

The rearrangement links TRBV12-3 or TRBV12-4 to TRBJ1-2, with D unclear. This CDR3 spans 13 amino acids. The V end was cut by 3 bases, the J end by 8 bases, with 13 bases between. The CDR3 sequence is CASSFREGRGYTF. The CDR3 DNA follows: TGTGCCAGCAGTTTTCGTGAAGGGCGAGGCTACACCTTC.

V is TRBV6-2 or TRBV6-3 and J is TRBJ1-1; D is unresolved. Germline V gives CDR1 MNHEY, CDR2 SVGEGT. V was clipped by 4 bases and J by 8 bases, with 14 bases between them. This CDR3 comprises 13 residues. The CDR3 spells CASSFHVTMEAFF. The CDR3 coding sequence is TGTGCCAGCAGTTTTCACGTCACGATGGAAGCTTTCTTT.

This chain links TRBV24-1 with TRBJ2-2; D is ambiguous. Trimming removed 9 bases at V and 2 bases at J, with 6 bases between. The CDR3 consists of 12 residues. Germline CDR1 and CDR2: KGHDR and SFDVKD. As DNA, the CDR3 is TGTGCCACCGGGCACAACACCGGGGAGCTGTTTTTT. Translating gives CATGHNTGELFF.

This clonotype came up a few times. The chain joins TRBV28 to TRBJ1-4; no firm D call. This CDR3 has 15 residues. Trimming shortened V by 6 bases and J by 5 bases, and 16 bases separated the two germline ends. CDR1 and CDR2 from the germline V gene are MDHEN and SYDVKM. CDR3 region: CASSPAGYLNEKLFF. The CDR3 DNA is TGTGCCAGCAGCCCTGCGGGATATCTCAATGAAAAACTGTTTTTT.

This clonotype was counted only a few times. The chain couples TRBV6-6 to TRBJ1-1; D ambiguous. V shed 2 bases and J shed 7 bases, with 14 bases lying between them. This CDR3 is built from 14 residues. Germline-derived CDR1 and CDR2 are MNHNY and SVGAGI (reference sequence). CDR3 in amino acids: CASSYGVVAGEAFF. The CDR3, as DNA: TGTGCCAGCAGTTACGGGGTAGTGGCAGGTGAAGCTTTCTTT.

This clonotype appeared a few times. The chain couples TRBV20-1 to TRBJ2-1; no clear D gene. The CDR3 has 12 amino acids. Trimming left V 1 base short and J 8 bases short, with 9 bases between. In germline, CDR1 is DFQATT, CDR2 SNEGSKA (reference sequence). The CDR3 DNA sequence: TGCAGTGCTAGAGTTAGCTCCGATGAGCAGTTCTTC. Translation gives CSARVSSDEQFF.

V is TRBV24-1 and J is TRBJ1-2; 8 nucleotides align to TRBD1. The CDR3 is 13 amino acids. CDR1 is KGHDR and CDR2 is SFDVKD in the germline V gene. V was pared by 9 bases and J by 7 bases, with 9 bases of the junction left unmatched. CDR3 DNA sequence: TGTGCCACCGGTCCCAGGGGGCCAGCTGGCTACACCTTC. Translated, it gives CATGPRGPAGYTF.

This clonotype was picked up many times. V usage is TRBV4-2 and J usage is TRBJ2-3; D unclear. Germline V gene data show CDR1 as LGHNA and CDR2 as YNFKEQ. This CDR3 contains 13 residues. Trimming removed 1 base from V and 6 bases from J, with 8 bases in between. The chain's CDR3 is CASSQAPSDTQYF. In DNA form, the CDR3 reads TGTGCCAGCAGCCAAGCCCCATCGGATACGCAGTATTTT.

The chain has TRBV6-5 and TRBJ2-2, with D hard to call. This CDR3 has 13 amino acids. Trimming removed 4 bases from V and 6 bases from J, with 9 bases in between. Germline V gene sequence: CDR1 MNHEY, CDR2 SVGAGI. The CDR3: CASSWNNPGELFF. DNA of the CDR3: TGTGCCAGCAGTTGGAACAATCCCGGGGAGCTGTTTTTT.

The V call is TRBV20-1, the J call TRBJ2-5; TRBD2 matches at 9 bases. The CDR3 covers 16 residues. V trimming: 3 bases; J trimming: 4 bases; junction bases outside the gene matches: 12. Germline-derived CDR1 and CDR2 are DFQATT and SNEGSKA (reference sequence). The CDR3 DNA follows: TGCAGTGCTAGGTCAGCTAGCGGGATCCCCCCAGAGACCCAGTACTTC. Translating it yields CSARSASGIPPETQYF.

This clonotype turned up a few times. The genes are TRBV7-9 and TRBJ1-4; D remains unclear. CDR3 length: 13 amino acids. The germline V and J ends were trimmed by 1 base and 7 bases, with 7 bases remaining between them. The germline V gene has CDR1 SEHNR and CDR2 FQNEAQ (reference sequence). The CDR3 DNA reads TGTGCCAGCAGCTTAGGACGGGGTGAAAAACTGTTTTTT. It codes for CASSLGRGEKLFF.

This clonotype was recorded at least ten times. This sequence joins TRBV6-2 or TRBV6-3 and TRBJ2-1, with TRBD2 matching 12 bases. The CDR3 contains 14 residues. Trimming removed 5 bases from V and 9 bases from J; junction bases left unmatched: 5. CDR1 and CDR2 (germline): MNHEY, SVGEGT. The CDR3 is CASSPSGGAGEQFF. The DNA of the CDR3 is TGTGCCAGCAGTCCTAGCGGGGGGGCCGGTGAGCAGTTCTTC.

Here the CDR3 DNA reads TGTGCCAGCAGCTTACCTTTTCCCGCCCCCGGCACTGAAGCTTTCTTT. This sequence encodes CASSLPFPAPGTEAFF. This chain links TRBV7-2 with TRBJ1-1; no definite D call. Germline lookup yields CDR1 SGHTA and CDR2 FQGNSA. CDR3 length equals 16 residues. The V end was cut by 2 bases, the J end by 4 bases, with 17 bases between.

In its sample, this clonotype was seen many times. The chain couples TRBV10-3 to TRBJ2-1; D remains unclear. Germline V gene lookup returns CDR1 ENHRY and CDR2 SYGVKD. This CDR3 has 12 amino acids. V was clipped by 7 bases and J by 7 bases, with 11 bases between them. The CDR3 reads CAINVPGNEQFF. The CDR3 nucleotides read TGTGCCATCAACGTCCCTGGGAATGAGCAGTTCTTC.

This clonotype was seen more than once but under ten times. The gene calls are TRBV20-1 and TRBJ2-7; D may match TRBD1 or TRBD2 (5 bases each). The CDR3 runs 13 residues. Germline CDR1 reads DFQATT; CDR2 reads SNEGSKA (reference sequence). V was cut by 4 bases and J by 0 bases, with 10 bases left in between. CDR3 protein: CSATGAASYEQYF. CDR3 bases: TGCAGTGCTACCGGGGCTGCCTCCTACGAGCAGTACTTC.

The rearrangement links TRBV20-1 to TRBJ2-7; the D gene is possibly TRBD1 (5 bases). This CDR3 is built from 13 residues. Per germline, CDR1 DFQATT and CDR2 SNEGSKA (reference sequence). CDR3 nucleotide sequence: TGCAGCGACCGAGACAGCTCTACCTACGAGCAGTACTTC. This sequence encodes CSDRDSSTYEQYF.

The rearrangement joins TRBV4-3 to TRBJ2-3; possible D gene TRBD1, 6 bases. Germline CDR1 reads LGHNA; CDR2 reads YSLEER. The V end was cut by 4 bases, the J end by 0 bases, with 20 bases between. This CDR3 region has 18 residues. CDR3 nucleotides: TGCGCCAGCAGCCCCCACTATACAGGGATCCTCAGCACAGATACGCAGTATTTT. It specifies CASSPHYTGILSTDTQYF.

The chain uses TRBV4-3 and TRBJ2-6, with TRBD2 identical over 8 bases. Germline assignment: CDR1 LGHNA and CDR2 YSLEER. Trimming cost V 3 bases and J 2 bases; bases outside gene matches: 6. This CDR3 has 17 amino acids. This CDR3 reads CASSHPGGGTGANVLTF. CDR3 DNA: TGCGCCAGCAGCCACCCCGGGGGGGGAACTGGGGCCAACGTCCTGACTTTC.